The clone carrying this T cell receptor beta chain was recorded a few times. The data were obtained in a study of blood T cell repertoires in COVID-19. Study-level information: PBMCs, B-cell-depleted T cells, or T cells were the source of the cDNA or gDNA that made up the material.

The CDR3 runs to 17 residues. Trimming stripped 4 bases from V and 1 base from J, with 16 bases between. From germline, CDR1 is MNHNS and CDR2 SASEGT. Produced via immunoSEQ multiplex PCR; TCRdb's table is partial and in-frame only. This repertoire shows around 270,000 clones, 88% found once; its top ten account for roughly 3.9%. Input material: peripheral blood. This clonotype originated in a man between 60 and 75 years old who had recovered from COVID-19. The rearrangement uses TRBV6-1 and TRBJ2-2; TRBD2 might be the D (5 bases). The CDR3 sequence is CASSVLGIDLNTGELFF. DNA for the CDR3: TGTGCCAGCAGTGTACTCGGGATAGACTTGAACACCGGGGAGCTGTTTTTT.